This T cell receptor (beta chain) originates from a study of beta chain features in type 1 diabetes. Broader study findings: Researchers caution that PCR might favor shorter templates, equally among patients and controls.

Only one count was recorded for this clone. Antigen: not known. V lost 2 bases and J lost 2; bases outside the gene matches: 8. This CDR3 contains 17 residues. Per the germline V gene, CDR1 is MGHDK and CDR2 is SYGVNS. It was one heparinised blood draw, averaging around 120 mL, that each donor gave. All of the isolated RNA was reverse transcribed, so expressed TCRB transcripts were sequenced. Around 3.57 million reads was the average for naive, central memory and regulatory T cell samples. Only in-frame clones appear in the TCRdb table, and some are missing; sequencing was by immunoSEQ multiplex PCR. This sample has over 40,000 clones, with around 52% found just once.

The origin of this receptor is a woman aged 18-29 years in good health. Sequenced material: Tregs from blood. The gene calls are TRBV25-1 and TRBJ2-1; 8 nucleotides agree with TRBD1. In nucleotides, the CDR3 is TGTGCCAGCAGTGAACGCGGAGGACAGGGTACCTACAATGAGCAGTTCTTC. This translates into CASSERGGQGTYNEQFF.